This T cell receptor beta chain was sequenced in a study of graft-versus-host responses after intestinal transplantation. Co-plating was performed using around 200,000 CFSE-labeled responder cells and around 200,000 irradiated, violet-dye-labeled stimulator cells. V dropped 5 bases and J dropped 0 bases, with 7 bases sitting between them. This CDR3 spans 13 amino acids. Per germline, CDR1 MGHRA and CDR2 YSYEKL. This clone qualifies as medium-sized (0.01 to 0.1%). The assay was immunoSEQ multiplex PCR, and TCRdb's table has in-frame clones only and misses some. The sample consists of more than 15,000 clones, approximately 37% of them appearing once.

The sequenced sample was alloreactive CD8+ T cells from a mixed lymphocyte reaction culture, obtained before intestinal transplant. The subset denotes: CFSE-low proliferating T cells sorted from roughly 6-day pre-transplant mixed lymphocyte reaction (GvH or HvG direction). The chain has TRBV4-1 and TRBJ1-1; D not certain. The source of this sequence is a human patient who received an intestinal transplant. CDR3 region: CASSDLVNTEAFF. The CDR3 DNA sequence: TGCGCCAGCAGCGACCTGGTGAACACTGAAGCTTTCTTT.